This TCR beta chain emerged from a study of T cell responses to AZD1222 COVID-19 vaccine. Deletions cut 2 bases from V and 3 bases from J, with 13 bases between. Germline V gene data show CDR1 as MGHRA and CDR2 as YSYEKL. This CDR3 has 15 residues. Only in-frame clones appear in the TCRdb table, and some are missing; sequencing was by immunoSEQ multiplex PCR. The table shows around 160,000 clones, with under 95% occurring only once. General observations from the study: The donor cohort was predominantly white British with a female majority, and clonal diversity may have been underestimated.

Worth noting for this clone: What it recognizes is unknown.

The clonotype comes from an adult in good health. Sample: peripheral blood, taken on day 0 of AZD1222 vaccination. The rearrangement uses TRBV4-1 and TRBJ1-2, with D tentatively TRBD1 (6 bases). CDR3 in DNA: TGCGCCAGCAGCCAACAGGCCAGGGGTGACTATGGCTACACCTTC. Protein product: CASSQQARGDYGYTF.